Listed below are T cell receptor beta chains from one sample, sequenced in a study of cytomegalovirus exposure and HLA in healthy donors. The table came from immunoSEQ multiplex PCR; TCRdb's copy has only in-frame clones and leaves some out. The sample carries some 140,000 clones, approximately 80% recorded once. The sequenced sample consisted of PBMCs. These receptors all come from a young man in good health and CMV-seropositive. The CDR3 runs from the conserved cysteine through the conserved F or W. A D gene is named only where the DNA matches it firmly. Where a row states a size, it is once, few, many or the class of an expanded clone; other rows omit it.

-	TRBV5-1	TRBJ2-1	TRBD2	TGCGCCAGCAGCTTACTAGCGGGGGGAGGCAATGAGCAGTTCTTC	CASSLLAGGGNEQFF
-	TRBV9	TRBJ2-7	-	TGTGCCAGCAGCCCAGGGGAGGGGAGTAGGTACGAGCAGTACTTC	CASSPGEGSRYEQYF
-	TRBV5-4	TRBJ2-7	-	TGTGCCAGCAGCTCGGGAGGACAGGGCTACGAGCAGTACTTC	CASSSGGQGYEQYF
-	TRBV7-9	TRBJ2-1	TRBD2	TGTGCCAGCAGCTTTGGGACTAGCGGGAATGAGCAGTTCTTC	CASSFGTSGNEQFF
-	TRBV2	TRBJ1-1	-	TGTGCCAGCATCCCCCGGGGGAACACTGAAGCTTTCTTT	CASIPRGNTEAFF
-	TRBV5-8	TRBJ1-2	-	TGTGCCAGCAGCTTGGACATGGTTGGCTCTAGAGGCTACACCTTC	CASSLDMVGSRGYTF
-	TRBV30	TRBJ2-1	TRBD2	TGTGCCTGGAAGAGGGGACTAGCGGGATATGAGCAGTTCTTC	CAWKRGLAGYEQFF
-	TRBV27	TRBJ2-3	TRBD1	TGTGCCAGCATACCGGGACAGGGACTCTTCGGAGGCACAGATACGCAGTATTTT	CASIPGQGLFGGTDTQYF
once	TRBV7-9	TRBJ1-1	TRBD1	TGTGCCAGTACTCAGGGGGCCATGACTGAAGCTTTCTTT	CASTQGAMTEAFF
-	TRBV5-6	TRBJ2-7	-	TGTGCCAGCAGCTTGGCCTTTGACAGCTACGAGCAGTACTTC	CASSLAFDSYEQYF
-	TRBV10-3	TRBJ2-7	TRBD2	TGTGCCACAACTAGCGGGATAGGCGAGCAGTACTTC	CATTSGIGEQYF
-	TRBV27	TRBJ2-5	-	TGTGCCAGCAGTTCACCACACTCGACAGGCCAAGAGACCCAGTACTTC	CASSSPHSTGQETQYF